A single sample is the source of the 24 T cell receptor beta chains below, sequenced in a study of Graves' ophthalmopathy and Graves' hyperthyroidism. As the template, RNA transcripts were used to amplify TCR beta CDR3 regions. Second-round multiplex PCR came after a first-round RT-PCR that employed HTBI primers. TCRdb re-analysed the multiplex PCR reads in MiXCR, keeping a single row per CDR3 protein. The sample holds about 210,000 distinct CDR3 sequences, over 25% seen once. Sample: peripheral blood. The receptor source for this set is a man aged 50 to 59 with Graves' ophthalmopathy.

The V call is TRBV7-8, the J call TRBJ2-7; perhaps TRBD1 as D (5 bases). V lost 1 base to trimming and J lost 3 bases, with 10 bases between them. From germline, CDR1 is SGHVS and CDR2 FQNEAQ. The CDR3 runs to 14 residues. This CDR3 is CASSLGQHSYEQYF. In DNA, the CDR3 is TGTGCCAGCAGCTTAGGACAGCATAGCTACGAGCAGTACTTC.

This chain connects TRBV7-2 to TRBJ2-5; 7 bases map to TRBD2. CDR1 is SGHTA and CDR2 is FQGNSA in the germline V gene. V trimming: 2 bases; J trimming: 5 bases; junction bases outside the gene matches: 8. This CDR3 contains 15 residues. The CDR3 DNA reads TGTGCCAGCAGCTTATTGTCGGGGCGGGAGGAGACCCAGTACTTC. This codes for CASSLLSGREETQYF.

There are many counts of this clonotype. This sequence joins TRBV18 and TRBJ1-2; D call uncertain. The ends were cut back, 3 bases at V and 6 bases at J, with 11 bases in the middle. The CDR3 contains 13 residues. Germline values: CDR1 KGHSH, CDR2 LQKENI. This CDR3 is CASSPPLGNGYTF. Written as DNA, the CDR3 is TGTGCCAGCTCACCGCCGCTGGGGAATGGCTACACCTTC.

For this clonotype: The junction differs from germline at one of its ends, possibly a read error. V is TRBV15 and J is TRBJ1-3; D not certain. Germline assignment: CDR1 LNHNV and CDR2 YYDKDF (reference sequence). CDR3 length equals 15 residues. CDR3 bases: TGTGCCACCAGCGGAGATCAAAGCTCTGGAAACACCATATATTTT. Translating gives CATSGDQSSGNTIYF.

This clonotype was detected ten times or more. CDR3 sequence (DNA): TGCAGTGCTGGCCGGGACAACGGGGATTTAGGCAATCAGCCCCAGCATTTT. Residues: CSAGRDNGDLGNQPQHF. The V call is TRBV20-1, the J call TRBJ1-5, with a weak D call TRBD1 (6 bases). CDR1 is DFQATT and CDR2 is SNEGSKA in the germline V gene (reference sequence). CDR3 length equals 17 residues. Trimming removed 5 bases from V and 2 bases from J, with 22 bases in between.

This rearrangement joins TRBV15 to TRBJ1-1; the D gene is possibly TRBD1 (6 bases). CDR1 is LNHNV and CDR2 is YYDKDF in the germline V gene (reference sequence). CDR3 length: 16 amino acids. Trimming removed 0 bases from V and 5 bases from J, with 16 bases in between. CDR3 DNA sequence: TGTGCCACCAGCAGAGAGCGGACAGCGAAGAGGACTGAAGCTTTCTTT. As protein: CATSRERTAKRTEAFF.

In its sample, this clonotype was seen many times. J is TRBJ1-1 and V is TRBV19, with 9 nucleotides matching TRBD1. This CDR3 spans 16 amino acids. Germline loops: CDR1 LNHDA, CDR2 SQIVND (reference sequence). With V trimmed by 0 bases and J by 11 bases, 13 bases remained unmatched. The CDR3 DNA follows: TGTGCCAGTAGTATAGATTCCACAGGGGGCGAGATCGTGGCTTTCTTT. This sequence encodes CASSIDSTGGEIVAFF.

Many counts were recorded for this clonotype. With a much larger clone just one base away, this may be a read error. The CDR3 region has the DNA TGTGCCTGGAGTCCATTAAACAGGGGTTACGAGCAGTACTTC. This translates into CAWSPLNRGYEQYF. The J gene is TRBJ2-7, the V gene TRBV30; 7 bases align to TRBD1. This CDR3 contains 14 residues. V dropped 2 bases and J dropped 4; count of bases not matched to a gene: 8. Germline CDR1 reads GTSNPN; CDR2 reads SVGIG (reference sequence).

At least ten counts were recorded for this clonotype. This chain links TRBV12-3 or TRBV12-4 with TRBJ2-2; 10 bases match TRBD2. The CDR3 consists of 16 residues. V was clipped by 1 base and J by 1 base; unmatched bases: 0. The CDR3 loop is CASSLGTSGNTGELFF. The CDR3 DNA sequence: TGTGCCAGCAGTTTAGGGACTAGCGGGAACACCGGGGAGCTGTTTTTT.

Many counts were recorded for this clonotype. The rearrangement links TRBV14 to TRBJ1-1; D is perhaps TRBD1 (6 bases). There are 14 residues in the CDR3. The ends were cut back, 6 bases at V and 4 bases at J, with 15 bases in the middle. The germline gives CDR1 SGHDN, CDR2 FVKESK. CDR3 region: CASSQLGGATEAFF. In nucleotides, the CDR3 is TGTGCCAGCAGTCAACTTGGGGGGGCCACTGAAGCTTTCTTT.

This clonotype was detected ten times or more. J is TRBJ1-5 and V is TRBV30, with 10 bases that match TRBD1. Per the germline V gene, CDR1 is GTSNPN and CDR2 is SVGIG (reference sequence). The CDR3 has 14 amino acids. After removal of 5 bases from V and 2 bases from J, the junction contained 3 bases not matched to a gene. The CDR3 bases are TGTGCCTGGTGCGGGACAGGGGGCAATCAGCCCCAGCATTTT. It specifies CAWCGTGGNQPQHF.

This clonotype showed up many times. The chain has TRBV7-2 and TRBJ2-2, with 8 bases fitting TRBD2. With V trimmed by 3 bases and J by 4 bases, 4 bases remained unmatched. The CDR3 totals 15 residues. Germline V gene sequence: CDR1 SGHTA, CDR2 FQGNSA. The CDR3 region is CASSLSGRITGELFF. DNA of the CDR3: TGTGCCAGCAGCTTGAGCGGGAGAATCACCGGGGAGCTGTTTTTT.

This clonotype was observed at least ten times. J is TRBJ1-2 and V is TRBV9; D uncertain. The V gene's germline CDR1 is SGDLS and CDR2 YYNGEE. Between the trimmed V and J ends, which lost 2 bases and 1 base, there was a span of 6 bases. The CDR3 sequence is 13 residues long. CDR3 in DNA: TGTGCCAGCAGCGTGGAGGATAACTATGGCTACACCTTC. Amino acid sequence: CASSVEDNYGYTF.

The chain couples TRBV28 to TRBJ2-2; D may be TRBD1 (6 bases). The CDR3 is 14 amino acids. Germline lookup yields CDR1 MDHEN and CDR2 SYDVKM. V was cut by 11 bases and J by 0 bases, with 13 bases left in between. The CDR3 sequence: CAVHRAANTGELFF. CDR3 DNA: TGTGCCGTCCACAGGGCGGCGAACACCGGGGAGCTGTTTTTT.

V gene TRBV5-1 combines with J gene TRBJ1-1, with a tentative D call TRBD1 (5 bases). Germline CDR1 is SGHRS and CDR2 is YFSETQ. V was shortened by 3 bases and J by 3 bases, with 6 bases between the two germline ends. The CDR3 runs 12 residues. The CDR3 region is CASSSQDTEAFF. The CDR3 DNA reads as TGCGCCAGCAGCTCACAGGACACTGAAGCTTTCTTT.

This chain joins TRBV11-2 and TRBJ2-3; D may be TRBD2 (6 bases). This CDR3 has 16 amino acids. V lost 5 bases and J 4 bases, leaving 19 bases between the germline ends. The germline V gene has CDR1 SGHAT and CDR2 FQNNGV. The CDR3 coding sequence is TGTGCCAGCAGCCGGTACGGGACTGGGAGACCAGATACGCAGTATTTT. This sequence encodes CASSRYGTGRPDTQYF.

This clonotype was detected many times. CDR3 DNA: TGTGCCAGCTCACCCTCTAGCGGGAGGCCCTACGAGCAGTACTTC. Translating gives CASSPSSGRPYEQYF. V gene TRBV18 combines with J gene TRBJ2-7; 11 nucleotides align to TRBD2. Germline V gene sequence: CDR1 KGHSH, CDR2 LQKENI. The CDR3 spans 15 residues. V lost 3 bases to trimming and J lost 2 bases; unmatched junction nucleotides: 3.

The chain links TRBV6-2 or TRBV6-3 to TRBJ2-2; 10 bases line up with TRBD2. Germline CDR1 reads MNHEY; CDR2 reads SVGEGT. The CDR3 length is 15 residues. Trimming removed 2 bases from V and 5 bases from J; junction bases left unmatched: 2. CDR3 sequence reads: CASSYSSGRTGELFF. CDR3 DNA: TGTGCCAGCAGTTACAGTAGCGGGAGGACCGGGGAGCTGTTTTTT.

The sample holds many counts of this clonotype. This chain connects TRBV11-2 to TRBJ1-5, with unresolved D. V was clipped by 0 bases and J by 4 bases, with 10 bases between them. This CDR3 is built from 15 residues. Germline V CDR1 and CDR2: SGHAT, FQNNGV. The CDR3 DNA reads TGTGCCAGCAGCTTAGATTGGACGGAAAATCAGCCCCAGCATTTT. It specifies CASSLDWTENQPQHF.

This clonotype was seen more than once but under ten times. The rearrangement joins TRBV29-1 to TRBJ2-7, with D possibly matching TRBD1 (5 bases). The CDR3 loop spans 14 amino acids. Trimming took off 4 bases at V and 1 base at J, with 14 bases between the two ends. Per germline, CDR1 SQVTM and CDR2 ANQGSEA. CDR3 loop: CSVVAQGYSYEQYF. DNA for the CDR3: TGCAGCGTTGTGGCCCAGGGATATTCCTACGAGCAGTACTTC.

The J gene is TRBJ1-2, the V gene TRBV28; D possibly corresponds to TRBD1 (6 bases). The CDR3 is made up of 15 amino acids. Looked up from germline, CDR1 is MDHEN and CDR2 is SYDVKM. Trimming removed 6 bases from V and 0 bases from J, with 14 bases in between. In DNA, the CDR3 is TGTGCCAGCAGCCTGGACAGATCTTCTAACTATGGCTACACCTTC. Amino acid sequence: CASSLDRSSNYGYTF.

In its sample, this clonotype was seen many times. CDR3 in amino acids: CASSSDRTFYGYTF. The CDR3 nucleotides read TGTGCCAGCAGTTCGGACAGGACTTTCTATGGCTACACCTTC. This sequence joins TRBV28 and TRBJ1-2; 7 bases are shared with TRBD1. In germline, CDR1 is MDHEN, CDR2 SYDVKM. The CDR3 extends over 14 amino acids. Trimming took 4 bases from V and 4 from J; bases not matched to a gene: 6.

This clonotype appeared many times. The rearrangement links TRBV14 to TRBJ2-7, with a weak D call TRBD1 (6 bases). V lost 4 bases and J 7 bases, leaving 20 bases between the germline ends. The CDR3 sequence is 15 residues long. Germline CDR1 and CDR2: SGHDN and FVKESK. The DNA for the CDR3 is TGTGCCAGCAGCCCGTCCGGAGCGGCTCAGGGGGAGCAGTACTTC. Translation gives CASSPSGAAQGEQYF. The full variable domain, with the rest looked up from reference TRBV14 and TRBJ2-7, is EAGVTQFPSHSVIEKGQTVTLRCDPISGHDNLYWYRRVMGKEIKFLLHFVKESKQDESGMPNNRFLAERTGGTYSTLKVQPAELEDSGVYFCASSPSGAAQGEQYFGPGTRLTVT.

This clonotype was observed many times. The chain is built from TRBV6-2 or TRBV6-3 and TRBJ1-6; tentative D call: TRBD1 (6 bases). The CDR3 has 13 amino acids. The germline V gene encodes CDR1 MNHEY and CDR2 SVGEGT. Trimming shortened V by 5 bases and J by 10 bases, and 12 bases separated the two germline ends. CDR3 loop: CASSKDSLSPLHF. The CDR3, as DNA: TGTGCCAGCAGTAAGGACAGCTTATCACCCCTCCACTTT.